This T cell receptor (beta chain) was observed in a study of T cell responses to AZD1222 COVID-19 vaccine. Overall study findings and caveats: Spike-specific TCR breadth and depth both grew after two AZD1222 doses. Clonal diversity was possibly underestimated, and white British individuals and females predominated among donors. At 160-218 and 743-854, vaccine-associated CD4 TCRs were dominant, and they spanned spike. Only after the peak T cell response were repertoires sampled.

Remarks on this clone: Its specificity is unknown.

Data came from immunoSEQ multiplex PCR; TCRdb stores just in-frame clones and leaves some out. Here the sample spans 150,000 to 200,000 clones, around 95% being singletons. The CDR3 is 16 residues long. Germline assignment: CDR1 MDHEN and CDR2 SYDVKM. V was cut by 8 bases and J by 2 bases, with 19 bases left in between. The specimen was peripheral blood, collected on day 0 of AZD1222 vaccination. The J gene is TRBJ1-5, the V gene TRBV28; D remains unclear. The sequence was obtained from an adult in good health. The CDR3 loop is CASSPSVRYGNQPQHF. In nucleotides, the CDR3 is TGTGCCAGCTCCCCGAGCGTAAGATATGGCAATCAGCCCCAGCATTTT.